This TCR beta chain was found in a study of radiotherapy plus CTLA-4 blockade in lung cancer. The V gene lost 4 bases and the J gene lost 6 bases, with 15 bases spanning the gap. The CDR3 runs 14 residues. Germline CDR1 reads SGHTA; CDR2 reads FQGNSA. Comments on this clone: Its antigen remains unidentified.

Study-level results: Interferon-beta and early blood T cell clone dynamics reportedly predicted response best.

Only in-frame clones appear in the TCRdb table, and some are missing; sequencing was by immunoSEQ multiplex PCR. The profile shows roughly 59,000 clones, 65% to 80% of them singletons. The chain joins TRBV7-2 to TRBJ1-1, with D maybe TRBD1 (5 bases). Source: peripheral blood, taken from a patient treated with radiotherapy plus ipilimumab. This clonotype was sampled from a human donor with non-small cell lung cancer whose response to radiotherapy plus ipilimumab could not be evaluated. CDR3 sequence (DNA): TGTGCCAGCAGCTCAATTCCCCGGGGGGCTGAAGCTTTCTTT. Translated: CASSSIPRGAEAFF.